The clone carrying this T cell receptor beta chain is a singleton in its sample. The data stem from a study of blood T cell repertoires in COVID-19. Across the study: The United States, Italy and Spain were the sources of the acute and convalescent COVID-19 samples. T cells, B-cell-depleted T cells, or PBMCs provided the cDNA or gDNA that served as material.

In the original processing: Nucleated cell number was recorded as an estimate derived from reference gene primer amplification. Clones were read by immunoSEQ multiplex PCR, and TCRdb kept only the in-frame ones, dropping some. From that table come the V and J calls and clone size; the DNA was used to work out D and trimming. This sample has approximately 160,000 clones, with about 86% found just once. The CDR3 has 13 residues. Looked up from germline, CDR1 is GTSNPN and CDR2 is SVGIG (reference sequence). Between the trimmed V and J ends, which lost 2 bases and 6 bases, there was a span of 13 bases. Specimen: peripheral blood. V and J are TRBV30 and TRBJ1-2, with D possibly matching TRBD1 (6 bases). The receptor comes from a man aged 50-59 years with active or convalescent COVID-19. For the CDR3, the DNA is TGTGCCTGGAGTTTCGGGGGGGCCGATGGCTACACCTTC. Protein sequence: CAWSFGGADGYTF.